These 28 T cell receptor beta chains were sequenced from one sample in a study of vaccination and CD4 T cells after COVID-19. Regarding treatment: approximately 9-day PBMC culture with coronavirus spike peptide pools or control peptides (ViraFEST assay). CD4+ T cells of the unexposed donor were collected before the COVID-19 pandemic (2011-2018). Sequencing of cultured CD4+ T cell DNA used the Oncomine TCR Beta short-read assay. The template was genomic DNA from cultured CD4+ T cells. MiXCR, run by TCRdb on the PCR reads, gives a single entry per CDR3 protein. The sample yields 9,500 to 14,000 distinct CDR3 sequences, 25% to 30% seen once. These receptors lack a known antigen. The sequenced sample consisted of CD4+ T cells from blood, cultured in vitro. These receptors were taken from a human donor in good health.

The rearrangement links TRBV19 to TRBJ1-5; no definite D call. Germline V CDR1 and CDR2: LNHDA, SQIVND (reference sequence). V was cut by 7 bases and J by 1 base, with 14 bases left in between. CDR3 length equals 15 residues. The CDR3 DNA is TGTGCCAGTAACAGAGATTTTTCGAGCAATCAGCCCCAGCATTTT. Translated: CASNRDFSSNQPQHF.

CDR3 loop: CASSYPRGQGNNEQFF. As DNA, the CDR3 is TGTGCCAGCAGTTACCCGAGGGGACAGGGGAACAATGAGCAGTTCTTC. This rearrangement joins TRBV6-2 or TRBV6-3 to TRBJ2-1; the match to TRBD1 covers 10 bases. V trimming: 2 bases; J trimming: 5 bases; junction bases outside the gene matches: 6. The CDR3 runs to 16 residues. Per germline, CDR1 MNHEY and CDR2 SVGEGT.

The chain links TRBV4-3 to TRBJ1-2; no reliable D call. The CDR3 has 15 residues. The germline CDR1 and CDR2 sequences are LGHNA and YSLEER. Between the trimmed V and J ends, which lost 1 base and 5 bases, there was a span of 14 bases. The CDR3 sequence is CASSQAPGGSYGYTF. The CDR3 DNA is TGCGCCAGCAGCCAAGCCCCCGGTGGGTCGTATGGCTACACCTTC.

This clonotype was observed a handful of times. V is TRBV4-1 and J is TRBJ1-1; D perhaps matches TRBD1 (5 bases). Trimming left V 4 bases short and J 7 bases short, with 13 bases between. The CDR3 is 13 amino acids. The germline gives CDR1 MGHRA, CDR2 YSYEKL. The CDR3 DNA reads as TGCGCCAGCAGCCGGGGGGGGGTCCTTGAAGCTTTCTTT. As protein: CASSRGGVLEAFF.

This clonotype was found a few times. The chain joins TRBV28 to TRBJ2-3, with 9 bases identical to TRBD1. The V gene end was trimmed by 6 bases and the J gene end by 5 bases; junction bases not matched to a gene: 9. The germline V gene encodes CDR1 MDHEN and CDR2 SYDVKM. The CDR3 has 15 amino acids. As DNA, the CDR3 is TGTGCCAGCAGCGACCGGGACAGGGTAGAAGATACGCAGTATTTT. This gives the protein CASSDRDRVEDTQYF.

CDR3 in DNA: TGTGCCAGCAGCCAGGGACAGGGGTATGGCTACACCTTC. It translates to CASSQGQGYGYTF. V usage is TRBV7-2 and J usage is TRBJ1-2; 10 bases match TRBD1. Per germline, CDR1 SGHTA and CDR2 FQGNSA. Trimming removed 5 bases from V and 5 bases from J; junction bases left unmatched: 2. This CDR3 has 13 residues.

This clonotype was counted only a few times. The chain joins TRBV30 to TRBJ1-6; D remains ambiguous. The CDR3 covers 11 residues. V lost 4 bases to trimming and J lost 13 bases, with 11 bases between them. Germline loops: CDR1 GTSNPN, CDR2 SVGIG (reference sequence). CDR3 residues: CAWTGLGPLHF. The CDR3 DNA reads TGTGCCTGGACTGGATTGGGTCCCCTCCACTTT.

As for this clonotype: One base away lies a much larger clone, so this may be a sequencing read error. V usage is TRBV30 and J usage is TRBJ1-6; tentatively, D is TRBD1 (5 bases). CDR3 size: 16 residues. Between the trimmed V and J ends, which lost 0 bases and 10 bases, there was a span of 19 bases. Germline CDR1 and CDR2: GTSNPN and SVGIG (reference sequence). The chain's CDR3 is CAWSVGTLIAGSPLHF. DNA for the CDR3: TGTGCCTGGAGTGTGGGGACGTTGATAGCAGGATCACCCCTCCACTTT. Looking up the rest from reference TRBV30 and TRBJ1-6 gives the full variable domain: SQTIHQWPATLVQPVGSPLSLECTVEGTSNPNLYWYRQAAGRGLQLLFYSVGIGQISSEVPQNLSASRPQDRQFILSSKKLLLSDSGFYLCAWSVGTLIAGSPLHFGNGTRLTVT.

V gene TRBV20-1 combines with J gene TRBJ2-1; a weak D match, TRBD1 (6 bases). CDR3 length equals 17 residues. Germline loops: CDR1 DFQATT, CDR2 SNEGSKA (reference sequence). The ends were cut back, 1 base at V and 7 bases at J, with 23 bases in the middle. The CDR3 loop reads CSARGPYGQPMGNEQFF. The CDR3 region has the DNA TGCAGTGCTAGAGGCCCCTATGGACAGCCTATGGGTAATGAGCAGTTCTTC.

The gene calls are TRBV6-2 or TRBV6-3 and TRBJ1-2; D gene ambiguous. The germline V gene encodes CDR1 MNHEY and CDR2 SVGEGT. Deletions cut 2 bases from V and 2 bases from J, with 6 bases between. The CDR3 contains 13 residues. CDR3 sequence (DNA): TGTGCCAGCAGTTACGGGCGGAACTATGGCTACACCTTC. Residues: CASSYGRNYGYTF.

The chain carries TRBV4-3 and TRBJ2-1; 12 nucleotides line up with TRBD2. This CDR3 is built from 17 residues. V lost 0 bases, J lost 10 bases, and 10 bases stayed unmatched. The germline CDR1 and CDR2 sequences are LGHNA and YSLEER. DNA of the CDR3: TGCGCCAGCAGCCAAGACTGGGGTGCTAGCGGGAGGGGGGAGCAGTTCTTC. Protein: CASSQDWGASGRGEQFF.

The sample holds a few counts of this clonotype. V and J are TRBV20-1 and TRBJ2-3, with TRBD2 as a possible D gene (5 bases). The CDR3 spans 14 residues. Germline V gene lookup returns CDR1 DFQATT and CDR2 SNEGSKA (reference sequence). V lost 3 bases to trimming and J lost 5 bases, with 15 bases between them. The DNA of the CDR3 is TGCAGTGCTAGGGCACCCGGTGCGGGAGATACGCAGTATTTT. Amino acid sequence: CSARAPGAGDTQYF.

This clonotype was counted between two and nine times. V is TRBV20-1 and J is TRBJ2-1; TRBD2 agrees at 14 bases. The germline gives CDR1 DFQATT, CDR2 SNEGSKA (reference sequence). The CDR3 extends over 15 amino acids. With 4 bases clipped from V and 9 bases from J, the junction kept 8 bases outside the gene matches. The CDR3 reads CSATPTSGRVGEQFF. The CDR3 region has the DNA TGCAGTGCTACTCCGACTAGCGGGAGGGTGGGTGAGCAGTTCTTC.

This clonotype has just a few counts. This chain links TRBV29-1 with TRBJ2-3, with D possibly being TRBD1 or TRBD2 (6 bases each). This CDR3 has 15 amino acids. CDR1 and CDR2 (germline): SQVTM, ANQGSEA. V was shortened by 3 bases and J by 5 bases, with 18 bases between the two germline ends. CDR3 residues: CSVDKGGRVGDTQYF. Here the CDR3 DNA reads TGCAGCGTTGATAAGGGGGGCAGGGTAGGAGATACGCAGTATTTT.

This clonotype was detected a few times. The rearrangement joins TRBV15 to TRBJ2-3; D uncertain. Trimming took off 0 bases at V and 0 bases at J, with 10 bases between the two ends. This CDR3 has 16 residues. In germline, CDR1 is LNHNV, CDR2 YYDKDF (reference sequence). This CDR3 reads CATSRDPASSTDTQYF. The CDR3 bases are TGTGCCACCAGCAGAGACCCGGCTTCTAGCACAGATACGCAGTATTTT. Looking up the rest from reference TRBV15 and TRBJ2-3 gives the full variable domain: DAMVIQNPRYQVTQFGKPVTLSCSQTLNHNVMYWYQQKSSQAPKLLFHYYDKDFNNEADTPDNFQSRRPNTSFCFLDIRSPGLGDTAMYLCATSRDPASSTDTQYFGPGTRLTVL.

The V gene is TRBV2, the J gene TRBJ1-1; tentative D call: TRBD1 (6 bases). CDR1 and CDR2 (germline): SNHLY, FYNNEI. V was cut by 6 bases and J by 0 bases, with 8 bases left in between. The CDR3 sequence is 13 residues long. The CDR3 reads CASRDSLNTEAFF. Here the CDR3 DNA reads TGTGCCAGCAGGGACAGTTTGAACACTGAAGCTTTCTTT.

The CDR3 bases are TGTGCCAGCAGCTTAAGCCCACGGGGCTACGAGATTCAGTATTTT. Translated: CASSLSPRGYEIQYF. The rearrangement joins TRBV7-3 to TRBJ2-3; D is possibly TRBD1 or TRBD2 (5 bases each). Germline lookup yields CDR1 SGHTA and CDR2 FQGTGA. The CDR3 is made up of 15 amino acids. V lost 1 base, J lost 12 bases, and 20 bases lay in between.

V and J are TRBV6-2 or TRBV6-3 and TRBJ2-3; D is undetermined. The germline V gene has CDR1 MNHEY and CDR2 SVGEGT. V gave up 4 bases and J gave up 10 bases, with 12 bases separating them. This CDR3 is built from 12 residues. The CDR3 sequence: CASSSSLGAQYF. The CDR3 nucleotides read TGTGCCAGCAGTTCATCTCTTGGGGCGCAGTATTTT.

The DNA of the CDR3 is TGTGCCAGCAGCGCCTCGGGACAGGGAAATGGCTACACCTTC. It translates to CASSASGQGNGYTF. The chain links TRBV9 to TRBJ1-2, with TRBD1 identical over 9 bases. The CDR3 length is 14 residues. The germline V gene encodes CDR1 SGDLS and CDR2 YYNGEE. V lost 3 bases and J lost 6; bases outside the gene matches: 6.

The chain combines TRBV12-3 or TRBV12-4 with TRBJ1-2; D not certain. The CDR3 length is 14 residues. Between the trimmed V and J ends, which lost 3 bases and 1 base, there was a span of 9 bases. The CDR3 region is CASSFGSLNYGYTF. CDR3 sequence (DNA): TGTGCCAGCAGTTTTGGGAGTCTTAACTATGGCTACACCTTC.

This clonotype is classed as medium-sized (0.01 to 0.1%). The rearrangement joins TRBV20-1 to TRBJ2-3; D might be TRBD2 (5 bases). Germline loops: CDR1 DFQATT, CDR2 SNEGSKA (reference sequence). This CDR3 region has 14 residues. The V end lost 3 bases, the J end lost 0 bases, and 10 bases lay between the germline ends. The DNA for the CDR3 is TGCAGTGCTAGGTTAGGAGGCAGCACAGATACGCAGTATTTT. It translates to CSARLGGSTDTQYF.

The J gene is TRBJ1-1, the V gene TRBV18; D is possibly TRBD1 (5 bases). Germline assignment: CDR1 KGHSH and CDR2 LQKENI. V shed 6 bases and J shed 4 bases, with 21 bases lying between them. This CDR3 is 16 amino acids long. The CDR3 DNA is TGTGCCAGCTCCACGCAATTTAGGGGTTGGAGCACTGAAGCTTTCTTT. Protein product: CASSTQFRGWSTEAFF. Using reference TRBV18 and TRBJ1-1 for the parts outside the CDR3, the full variable domain is NAGVMQNPRHLVRRRGQEARLRCSPMKGHSHVYWYRQLPEEGLKFMVYLQKENIIDESGMPKERFSAEFPKEGPSILRIQQVVRGDSAAYFCASSTQFRGWSTEAFFGQGTRLTVV.

The chain employs TRBV20-1 and TRBJ2-1; D is possibly TRBD2 (6 bases). Trimming removed 0 bases at V and 7 bases at J, with 16 bases between. The CDR3 has 15 amino acids. Germline V gives CDR1 DFQATT, CDR2 SNEGSKA (reference sequence). CDR3 protein: CSARDLTRSWNEQFF. The CDR3 region has the DNA TGCAGTGCTAGAGATTTGACTAGGAGCTGGAATGAGCAGTTCTTC.

The V gene is TRBV7-9, the J gene TRBJ2-7; D may be TRBD1 (6 bases). The germline V gene has CDR1 SEHNR and CDR2 FQNEAQ (reference sequence). The V and J ends lost 2 bases and 4 bases respectively, with 18 bases between them. The CDR3 runs to 16 residues. This chain's CDR3 is CASSLQGQSLGYEQYF. The CDR3 DNA is TGTGCCAGCAGCTTACAGGGACAATCTCTAGGATACGAGCAGTACTTC.

The rearrangement links TRBV19 to TRBJ1-5, with D hard to call. V gave up 4 bases and J gave up 9 bases, with 10 bases separating them. Per germline, CDR1 LNHDA and CDR2 SQIVND (reference sequence). The length of the CDR3 is 12 residues. Here the CDR3 DNA reads TGTGCCAGTAGTACTCCCCGAGCGCCCCAGCATTTT. This encodes CASSTPRAPQHF.

The chain joins TRBV19 to TRBJ2-1, with D uncertain. Trimming took 4 bases from V and 5 from J, leaving 3 bases between them. Germline lookup yields CDR1 LNHDA and CDR2 SQIVND (reference sequence). There are 11 residues in the CDR3. CDR3 residues: CASSTHNEQFF. In DNA, the CDR3 is TGTGCCAGTAGTACGCACAATGAGCAGTTCTTC.

This chain connects TRBV11-2 to TRBJ2-6; D might be TRBD1 or TRBD2, each matching 5 bases. The CDR3 spans 16 residues. Per the germline V gene, CDR1 is SGHAT and CDR2 is FQNNGV. V was trimmed by 5 bases and J by 4 bases, leaving 15 bases between them. Here the CDR3 DNA reads TGTGCCAGCAGCCCCATTGTCGGGGCGGGGGCCAACGTCCTGACTTTC. Translated, it gives CASSPIVGAGANVLTF. The variable domain in full, completed from reference TRBV11-2 and TRBJ2-6, reads EAGVAQSPRYKIIEKRQSVAFWCNPISGHATLYWYQQILGQGPKLLIQFQNNGVVDDSQLPKDRFSAERLKGVDSTLKIQPAKLEDSAVYLCASSPIVGAGANVLTFGAGSRLTVL.

This clonotype was picked up a small number of times. The genes are TRBV7-9 and TRBJ1-5; D is ambiguous. There are 14 residues in the CDR3. Trimming took off 6 bases at V and 1 base at J, with 10 bases between the two ends. Germline V gene data show CDR1 as SEHNR and CDR2 as FQNEAQ (reference sequence). The CDR3 here is CASSSLWSNQPQHF. CDR3 nucleotide sequence: TGTGCCAGCAGTTCCCTTTGGAGCAATCAGCCCCAGCATTTT.